The present TCR beta chain was sequenced within a study of T cell responses to AZD1222 COVID-19 vaccine. Worth noting for this clone: Its matching antigen is unknown.

Overall study results and limits: With dominance at 160-218 and 743-854, vaccine-associated CD4 TCRs spanned spike. Clonal diversity may have been underestimated, and the donors were mostly white British, with more females than males. When two AZD1222 doses had been given, Spike-specific TCR breadth and depth rose.

This CDR3 has 12 residues. Germline CDR1 reads SQVTM; CDR2 reads ANQGSEA. The V end was cut by 4 bases, the J end by 2 bases, with 8 bases between. Clones were sequenced by immunoSEQ multiplex PCR, and TCRdb holds only the in-frame ones, with some missing. The sample includes approximately 140,000 clones, 91% of them seen just once. This chain uses TRBV29-1 with TRBJ1-2; the D is unclear. The input for sequencing was peripheral blood, taken on day 0 of AZD1222 vaccination. This clonotype was sampled from an adult in good health. This chain's CDR3 is CSVVAANYGYTF. The CDR3 coding sequence is TGCAGCGTTGTGGCAGCAAACTATGGCTACACCTTC.